Listed here are 30 T cell receptor beta chains from one sample, sequenced in a study of T-cell memory formation after mild COVID-19. MiXCR, run by TCRdb on the 5' RACE reads, gives a single entry per CDR3 protein. The sample includes around 99,000 distinct CDR3 sequences, approximately 15% seen only once; the top ten take about 39%. Material: PBMCs or a T cell subset sorted from them (not recorded which). The receptor set was obtained from a man younger than 30 who had mild COVID-19 (a few samples of this study predate the infection). Cell type and time point are not known.

V is TRBV4-1 and J is TRBJ1-2; the D is unclear. V lost 0 bases, J lost 5 bases, and 10 bases lay in between. The CDR3 runs 14 residues. The germline CDR1 and CDR2 sequences are MGHRA and YSYEKL. The CDR3 spells CASSQEGWWYGYTF. In nucleotides, the CDR3 is TGCGCCAGCAGCCAAGAGGGGTGGTGGTATGGCTACACCTTC.

The CDR3 spells CASSSSGVNEQFF. CDR3 nucleotide sequence: TGTGCCAGCAGTTCCTCAGGGGTCAATGAGCAGTTCTTC. J is TRBJ2-1 and V is TRBV7-3; a weak D match, TRBD1 (6 bases). V lost 6 bases and J lost 6, with 12 bases in between. The CDR3 loop spans 13 amino acids. CDR1 is SGHTA, CDR2 FQGTGA, per germline.

The chain recombines TRBV15 with TRBJ1-4, with 7 bases lining up with TRBD1. V shed 2 bases and J 7 bases; nucleotides not matched to a gene: 4. CDR1 LNHNV and CDR2 YYDKDF come from the germline V gene (reference sequence). The length of the CDR3 is 14 residues. This chain's CDR3 is CATSRPYRGEKLFF. Here the CDR3 DNA reads TGTGCCACCAGCAGACCGTACAGGGGTGAAAAACTGTTTTTT.

In its sample, this clonotype was seen a few times. The chain joins TRBV7-2 to TRBJ2-4, with 8 nucleotides matching TRBD2. Germline lookup yields CDR1 SGHTA and CDR2 FQGNSA. This CDR3 region has 15 residues. Unmatched junction bases numbered 11, after V lost 5 bases and J lost 8 bases. CDR3 DNA: TGTGCCAGCAGCCCGGAACGGGGGGGTGGGTACATTCAGTACTTC. It is translated as CASSPERGGGYIQYF. The whole variable domain, remainder taken from reference TRBV7-2 and TRBJ2-4, is GAGVSQSPSNKVTEKGKDVELRCDPISGHTALYWYRQSLGQGLEFLIYFQGNSAPDKSGLPSDRFSAERTGGSVSTLTIQRTQQEDSAVYLCASSPERGGGYIQYFGAGTRLSVL.

This clonotype was counted only a few times. The V gene is TRBV4-2, the J gene TRBJ2-3; D is undetermined. The V gene's germline CDR1 is LGHNA and CDR2 YNFKEQ. The CDR3 length is 16 residues. The ends were cut back, 0 bases at V and 5 bases at J, with 15 bases in the middle. This chain's CDR3 is CASSQDPLFQEDTQYF. CDR3 in DNA: TGTGCCAGCAGCCAAGATCCCCTCTTTCAGGAAGATACGCAGTATTTT.

The V gene is TRBV5-1, the J gene TRBJ2-6, with D unclear. V lost 0 bases and J lost 2, with 15 bases in between. CDR1 SGHRS and CDR2 YFSETQ come from the germline V gene. The CDR3 spans 18 residues. The CDR3 here is CASSLENSRPTGANVLTF. The CDR3 nucleotides read TGCGCCAGCAGCTTGGAAAACTCACGCCCCACTGGGGCCAACGTCCTGACTTTC.

This clonotype was observed a handful of times. The V gene is TRBV7-9, the J gene TRBJ2-1, with D perhaps matching TRBD2 (5 bases). Germline V gives CDR1 SEHNR, CDR2 FQNEAQ (reference sequence). Trimming pared 5 bases from V and 8 bases from J, leaving 10 bases between. This CDR3 contains 12 residues. CDR3 in DNA: TGTGCCAGCAGCCCCGCCGGGGATGAGCAGTTCTTC. Translating it yields CASSPAGDEQFF.

The CDR3 sequence: CASSNILTGTSTDTQYF. DNA of the CDR3: TGTGCCAGCAGCAATATCCTGACAGGGACTAGCACAGATACGCAGTATTTT. The chain links TRBV11-1 to TRBJ2-3, with D tentatively TRBD1 (7 bases). Deletions cut 5 bases from V and 0 bases from J, with 18 bases between. CDR3 size: 17 residues. Germline CDR1 SGHAT, CDR2 FQDESV (reference sequence).

The sample holds a few counts of this clonotype. This chain joins TRBV6-2 or TRBV6-3 and TRBJ1-1; D not resolved. Trimming took 1 base from V and 0 from J, leaving 9 bases between them. The CDR3 has 15 amino acids. Germline assignment: CDR1 MNHEY and CDR2 SVGEGT. CDR3 in amino acids: CASSYWAGMNTEAFF. The CDR3 region has the DNA TGTGCCAGCAGTTACTGGGCCGGAATGAACACTGAAGCTTTCTTT.

The genes are TRBV10-3 and TRBJ2-2; unclear D gene. This CDR3 spans 15 amino acids. Looked up from germline, CDR1 is ENHRY and CDR2 is SYGVKD. Trimming took off 2 bases at V and 4 bases at J, with 11 bases between the two ends. The CDR3 sequence is CAISEGSTTTGELFF. CDR3 nucleotides: TGTGCCATCAGTGAGGGTTCTACCACCACCGGGGAGCTGTTTTTT.

This clonotype was observed a handful of times. The rearrangement joins TRBV5-5 to TRBJ2-7, with D possibly TRBD1 on 5 matching bases. Trimming removed 4 bases from V and 3 bases from J, with 11 bases in between. Germline CDR1 and CDR2: SGHKS and YYEKEE (reference sequence). The CDR3 totals 13 residues. DNA for the CDR3: TGTGCCAGCAGCCGTACTACAGGCTACGAGCAGTACTTC. Translating gives CASSRTTGYEQYF.

The genes are TRBV7-9 and TRBJ1-5; weak D call: TRBD1 (5 bases). CDR3 length: 15 residues. Trimming left V 7 bases short and J 2 bases short, with 15 bases between. Germline V gene lookup returns CDR1 SEHNR and CDR2 FQNEAQ (reference sequence). The CDR3 DNA reads as TGTGCCAGCACCGACGGGGGTTATGGCAATCAGCCCCAGCATTTT. This codes for CASTDGGYGNQPQHF.

This clonotype appeared a few times. The chain carries TRBV20-1 and TRBJ1-1; D unresolved. From germline, CDR1 is DFQATT and CDR2 SNEGSKA (reference sequence). This CDR3 contains 14 residues. V was shortened by 2 bases and J by 0 bases, with 10 bases between the two germline ends. The CDR3: CSARTPGMNTEAFF. DNA of the CDR3: TGCAGTGCTAGAACCCCGGGGATGAACACTGAAGCTTTCTTT.

This clonotype has more than one count but fewer than ten. This rearrangement joins TRBV6-5 to TRBJ1-2; D is undetermined. CDR1 MNHEY and CDR2 SVGAGI come from the germline V gene. Trimming cost V 10 bases and J 4 bases, with 16 bases left between them. The CDR3 covers 13 residues. DNA of the CDR3: TGTGCCACCGGTAACGGGGTATTCTATGGCTACACCTTC. This gives the protein CATGNGVFYGYTF.

This clonotype was found a few times. This chain joins TRBV20-1 and TRBJ1-5; 8 nucleotides agree with TRBD1. Per germline, CDR1 DFQATT and CDR2 SNEGSKA (reference sequence). CDR3 length: 13 residues. Trimming removed 6 bases from V and 2 bases from J; junction bases left unmatched: 3. This chain's CDR3 is CSASGQGNQPQHF. The CDR3, as DNA: TGCAGTGCATCGGGACAGGGCAATCAGCCCCAGCATTTT.

This clonotype was detected a few times. The chain has TRBV19 and TRBJ2-2; D call uncertain. The V gene's germline CDR1 is LNHDA and CDR2 SQIVND (reference sequence). V lost 3 bases and J 6 bases, leaving 8 bases between the germline ends. This CDR3 spans 13 amino acids. The CDR3 reads CASSMGPSGELFF. As DNA, the CDR3 is TGTGCCAGTAGTATGGGTCCGTCCGGGGAGCTGTTTTTT. The full variable domain, in which reference TRBV19 and TRBJ2-2 provide the parts outside the CDR3, is DGGITQSPKYLFRKEGQNVTLSCEQNLNHDAMYWYRQDPGQGLRLIYYSQIVNDFQKGDIAEGYSVSREKKESFPLTVTSAQKNPTAFYLCASSMGPSGELFFGEGSRLTVL.

The chain employs TRBV7-6 and TRBJ2-4; possibly TRBD2 for D (6 bases). Per germline, CDR1 SGHVS and CDR2 FNYEAQ. Trimming removed 5 bases at V and 6 bases at J, with 17 bases between. There are 15 residues in the CDR3. The CDR3 DNA reads TGTGCCAGCAGCCCTCATCTAGTCGGGGGAAACATTCAGTACTTC. Protein product: CASSPHLVGGNIQYF.

Only a few counts were recorded for this clonotype. This chain links TRBV27 with TRBJ2-7, with D perhaps TRBD1 (6 bases). The CDR3 length is 16 residues. Germline V gene lookup returns CDR1 MNHEY and CDR2 SMNVEV (reference sequence). V lost 0 bases, J lost 0 bases, and 12 bases lay in between. This CDR3 reads CASSLSPDRSSYEQYV. The CDR3 DNA sequence: TGTGCCAGCAGTTTATCCCCAGACAGGAGCTCCTACGAGCAGTACGTC.

On this clonotype itself: At one end, the junction sequence differs from germline, possibly due to a read error. The V and J genes are TRBV7-6 and TRBJ2-1; D unclear. The germline V gene encodes CDR1 SGHVS and CDR2 FNYEAQ. This CDR3 is 12 amino acids long. The CDR3 sequence: CASGFGSNEQFF. Written as DNA, the CDR3 is TGTGCCAGCGGCTTTGGATCCAATGAGCAGTTCTTC.

V and J are TRBV24-1 and TRBJ2-3, with TRBD1 matching over 9 bases. V dropped 3 bases and J dropped 3; count of bases not matched to a gene: 15. CDR3 length: 19 amino acids. Per germline, CDR1 KGHDR and CDR2 SFDVKD. The CDR3 loop is CATSDPRTRDRDITDTQYF. The DNA of the CDR3 is TGTGCCACCAGTGATCCGAGAACCCGGGACAGGGATATTACAGATACGCAGTATTTT.

This rearrangement joins TRBV4-1 to TRBJ2-3; tentatively, D is TRBD1 (6 bases). The germline CDR1 and CDR2 sequences are MGHRA and YSYEKL. This CDR3 is built from 14 residues. V was clipped by 3 bases and J by 2 bases, with 9 bases between them. This CDR3 is CASSQGANTDTQYF. As DNA, the CDR3 is TGCGCCAGCAGCCAGGGGGCTAACACAGATACGCAGTATTTT.

This clonotype was counted only a few times. This chain connects TRBV4-1 to TRBJ2-3; 15 positions match TRBD2. J gave up 2 bases and V 5 bases, and 5 bases lay outside the gene matches. The germline gives CDR1 MGHRA, CDR2 YSYEKL. The CDR3 spans 17 residues. Here the CDR3 DNA reads TGCGCCAGCAGCGGACTAGCGGGGGGGCAATCCACAGATACGCAGTATTTT. Residues: CASSGLAGGQSTDTQYF.

This chain uses TRBV4-1 with TRBJ1-3, with unresolved D. This CDR3 has 15 amino acids. Germline V gene lookup returns CDR1 MGHRA and CDR2 YSYEKL. Deletions cut 0 bases from V and 0 bases from J, with 6 bases between. The CDR3 DNA follows: TGCGCCAGCAGCCAAGAACCGAGCTCTGGAAACACCATATATTTT. Translation gives CASSQEPSSGNTIYF.

The chain recombines TRBV10-1 with TRBJ2-1; no clear D. Between the trimmed V and J ends, which lost 5 bases and 2 bases, there was a span of 7 bases. The CDR3 extends over 13 amino acids. Germline-derived CDR1 and CDR2 are WNHNN and SYGVQD (reference sequence). CDR3 loop: CASSPSTYNEQFF. The CDR3 DNA reads TGCGCCAGCAGTCCCAGCACCTACAATGAGCAGTTCTTC.

Only a few counts were recorded for this clonotype. The CDR3 region has the DNA TGCAGTGCTCGGGACAGAGCCAACACCGGGGAGCTGTTTTTT. Encoded protein: CSARDRANTGELFF. This chain connects TRBV20-1 to TRBJ2-2; 7 nucleotides align to TRBD1. The CDR3 loop spans 14 amino acids. Germline assignment: CDR1 DFQATT and CDR2 SNEGSKA (reference sequence). Unmatched junction bases numbered 5, after V lost 5 bases and J lost 2 bases.

This clonotype came up a few times. The chain carries TRBV7-9 and TRBJ2-5, with D possibly matching TRBD1 (5 bases). Germline V CDR1 and CDR2: SEHNR, FQNEAQ (reference sequence). Trimming left V 5 bases short and J 4 bases short, with 11 bases between. This CDR3 comprises 13 residues. This CDR3 is CASSVRVGETQYF. The DNA for the CDR3 is TGTGCCAGCAGCGTCAGGGTTGGAGAGACCCAGTACTTC.

The rearrangement joins TRBV6-2 or TRBV6-3 to TRBJ1-1; possible D gene TRBD1, 6 bases. Germline V gene data show CDR1 as MNHEY and CDR2 as SVGEGT. The CDR3 runs 17 residues. V lost 0 bases to trimming and J lost 7 bases, with 21 bases between them. CDR3 sequence (DNA): TGTGCCAGCAGTTACTCGACGGCGGCAGGGCACAGGGATGAAGCTTTCTTT. Amino acids: CASSYSTAAGHRDEAFF.

The rearrangement uses TRBV11-2 and TRBJ2-4; no reliable D call. Per germline, CDR1 SGHAT and CDR2 FQNNGV. Trimming pared 0 bases from V and 2 bases from J, leaving 8 bases between. The CDR3 runs to 15 residues. The CDR3 protein is CASSLDWGTKNIQYF. CDR3 DNA: TGTGCCAGCAGCTTAGACTGGGGAACCAAAAACATTCAGTACTTC.

This rearrangement joins TRBV10-2 to TRBJ2-5; D is uncertain. Trimming left V 2 bases short and J 4 bases short, with 2 bases between. Germline V gives CDR1 WSHSY, CDR2 SAAADI. This CDR3 contains 11 residues. DNA of the CDR3: TGCGCCAGCAGTGAGGTAGAGACCCAGTACTTC. Its translation: CASSEVETQYF.

J is TRBJ2-7 and V is TRBV7-8, with D unclear. The CDR3 length is 13 residues. V gave up 1 base and J gave up 5 bases, with 9 bases separating them. CDR1 and CDR2 from the germline V gene are SGHVS and FQNEAQ. The CDR3 DNA reads TGTGCCAGCAGCTTAGGGGATTGGGACGAGCAGTACGTC. This codes for CASSLGDWDEQYV.